Described below is a single TCR beta chain sequence and its context. The junction differs from germline at one of its ends, possibly a read error. The CDR3 runs 13 residues. Germline CDR1 and CDR2: MDHEN and SYDVKM. TCRdb's copy holds only in-frame clones and misses some; the assay was immunoSEQ multiplex PCR. The profile shows about 410,000 clones, around 91% of them singletons. The record originates from a study of blood T cell repertoires in COVID-19. Study-wide context: Samples taken during acute and convalescent COVID-19 were collected in the United States, Italy and Spain.

Sequencing was carried out using PBMCs or T cells enriched from blood (not recorded which). This chain connects TRBV28 to TRBJ1-1; D is possibly TRBD1 (5 bases). The clonotype comes from a young man who had recovered from COVID-19. The CDR3 coding sequence is TGTGCCAGCGGTTTATCAGGGTACACTGAAGCTTTCTTT. Translation: CASGLSGYTEAFF.